One and the same sample provided the 25 T cell receptor beta chains below, sequenced in a study of T cells after yellow fever vaccination. Using its own MiXCR run on the 5' RACE reads, TCRdb lists one record per CDR3 protein. The sample includes around 60,000 distinct CDR3 sequences, 5.7% of them seen just once. The material sequenced was PBMCs, either bulk or a sorted T-cell subset (CD4+, CD8+, memory, or dextramer-sorted; not recorded which), taken on the day of the yellow fever booster vaccination. Every receptor here comes from a man aged 18 to 30 who received the YFV17D yellow fever vaccine.

A few counts support this clonotype. This chain uses TRBV4-1 with TRBJ2-3, with D tentatively TRBD2 (7 bases). Per germline, CDR1 MGHRA and CDR2 YSYEKL. This CDR3 region has 17 residues. Trimming left V 4 bases short and J 1 base short, with 18 bases between. CDR3 sequence reads: CASSPAGGGWGTDTQYF. The CDR3 DNA follows: TGCGCCAGCAGCCCCGCTGGGGGGGGCTGGGGCACAGATACGCAGTATTTT.

Ten or more counts support this clonotype. The chain links TRBV7-8 to TRBJ1-1; D might be TRBD1 (6 bases). Trimming left V 2 bases short and J 8 bases short, with 12 bases between. Germline CDR1 reads SGHVS; CDR2 reads FQNEAQ. The CDR3 totals 13 residues. The CDR3 DNA is TGTGCCAGCAGCTTAACATGGACAGTCGAAGCTTTCTTT. Translated, it gives CASSLTWTVEAFF.

This clonotype was observed at least ten times. The chain links TRBV5-1 to TRBJ1-1; D is ambiguous. Between the trimmed V and J ends, which lost 4 bases and 2 bases, there was a span of 12 bases. Germline V gene lookup returns CDR1 SGHRS and CDR2 YFSETQ. CDR3 length: 14 amino acids. The chain's CDR3 is CASSPAGPNTEAFF. The CDR3, as DNA: TGCGCCAGCAGCCCGGCAGGCCCAAACACTGAAGCTTTCTTT.

This clonotype was counted at least ten times. The chain carries TRBV5-1 and TRBJ2-1; either TRBD1 or TRBD2 may supply D (5 bases each). The germline V gene encodes CDR1 SGHRS and CDR2 YFSETQ. The CDR3 consists of 15 residues. V dropped 3 bases and J dropped 6 bases, with 16 bases sitting between them. CDR3: CASSSIGTLGNEQFF. The CDR3 nucleotides read TGCGCCAGCAGCTCGATCGGGACCCTGGGCAATGAGCAGTTCTTC.

The chain couples TRBV7-6 to TRBJ1-1, with D uncertain. This CDR3 comprises 14 residues. The germline CDR1 and CDR2 sequences are SGHVS and FNYEAQ. The ends were cut back, 1 base at V and 0 bases at J, with 6 bases in the middle. The CDR3 region has the DNA TGTGCCAGCAGCTTAGAACCTATGAACACTGAAGCTTTCTTT. Translating gives CASSLEPMNTEAFF.

This clonotype was detected many times. V and J are TRBV5-6 and TRBJ1-5; perhaps TRBD1 as D (6 bases). V lost 5 bases to trimming and J lost 6 bases, with 15 bases between them. Germline V gene lookup returns CDR1 SGHDT and CDR2 YYEEEE. The CDR3 loop spans 14 amino acids. DNA of the CDR3: TGTGCCAGCAGGCCATGGGGGGCAGGTCAGCCCCAGCATTTT. Amino acids: CASRPWGAGQPQHF.

Ten or more counts support this clonotype. The chain joins TRBV7-9 to TRBJ1-1; D is ambiguous. Between the trimmed V and J ends, which lost 1 base and 10 bases, there was a span of 10 bases. This CDR3 contains 12 residues. Germline CDR1 reads SEHNR; CDR2 reads FQNEAQ (reference sequence). CDR3 amino acids: CASSLGRDGAFF. CDR3 sequence (DNA): TGTGCCAGCAGCTTAGGAAGGGATGGAGCTTTCTTT.

J is TRBJ1-2 and V is TRBV7-9, with D unclear. This CDR3 contains 14 residues. V lost 5 bases, J lost 4 bases, and 14 bases lay in between. Germline V gives CDR1 SEHNR, CDR2 FQNEAQ (reference sequence). CDR3 nucleotides: TGTGCCAGCAGCACTCCCTTAGGCCTCTATGGCTACACCTTC. This sequence encodes CASSTPLGLYGYTF. Together with reference TRBV7-9 and TRBJ1-2, the CDR3 gives the full variable domain: DTGVSQNPRHKITKRGQNVTFRCDPISEHNRLYWYRQTLGQGPEFLTYFQNEAQLEKSRLLSDRFSAERPKGSFSTLEIQRTEQGDSAMYLCASSTPLGLYGYTFGSGTRLTVV.

This clonotype was picked up many times. The chain employs TRBV6-2 or TRBV6-3 and TRBJ2-5; D unresolved. This CDR3 is 16 amino acids long. Germline CDR1 and CDR2: MNHEY and SVGEGT. The V and J ends lost 8 bases and 2 bases respectively, with 21 bases between them. DNA for the CDR3: TGTGCCAGCCATGCCCGGTACAAGACAATGCAAGAGACCCAGTACTTC. Translating gives CASHARYKTMQETQYF.

This CDR3 reads CATSRRREDTEAFF. In nucleotides, the CDR3 is TGTGCCACCAGCAGACGCAGGGAGGACACTGAAGCTTTCTTT. The chain employs TRBV15 and TRBJ1-1; a possible D gene is TRBD1 (5 bases). The length of the CDR3 is 14 residues. Germline V gene lookup returns CDR1 LNHNV and CDR2 YYDKDF (reference sequence). Trimming took 2 bases from V and 3 from J, leaving 10 bases between them. Full variable domain (outside the CDR3, taken from reference TRBV15 and TRBJ1-1): DAMVIQNPRYQVTQFGKPVTLSCSQTLNHNVMYWYQQKSSQAPKLLFHYYDKDFNNEADTPDNFQSRRPNTSFCFLDIRSPGLGDTAMYLCATSRRREDTEAFFGQGTRLTVV.

V usage is TRBV19 and J usage is TRBJ1-5; the match to TRBD1 covers 7 bases. CDR3 length: 14 residues. Germline lookup yields CDR1 LNHDA and CDR2 SQIVND (reference sequence). J lost 4 bases, V lost 3 bases, and 3 bases had no gene match. CDR3 residues: CASSIVQGNQPQHF. The CDR3, as DNA: TGTGCCAGTAGTATTGTACAGGGGAATCAGCCCCAGCATTTT.

This clonotype was detected many times. V gene TRBV9 combines with J gene TRBJ1-1; the D is unclear. V lost 1 base and J 4 bases, leaving 8 bases between the germline ends. CDR1 and CDR2 (germline): SGDLS, YYNGEE. The CDR3 is made up of 13 amino acids. CDR3 sequence: CASSVTEGTEAFF. CDR3 DNA: TGTGCCAGCAGCGTAACGGAGGGCACTGAAGCTTTCTTT.

This clonotype appeared many times. The CDR3 spells CASRDGRRSDTQYF. The CDR3 coding sequence is TGTGCCAGCAGGGACGGGAGGCGGTCAGATACGCAGTATTTT. The V gene is TRBV12-3 or TRBV12-4, the J gene TRBJ2-3; 7 nucleotides align to TRBD2. V lost 6 bases, J lost 4 bases, and 7 bases stayed unmatched. This CDR3 is built from 14 residues.

There are a few counts of this clonotype. The J gene is TRBJ2-2, the V gene TRBV21-1; the table's D gene call, TRBD1, was not cross checked with the DNA. TRBV21-1 is a pseudogene. The length of the CDR3 is 21 residues. CDR3 nucleotide sequence: TGTGCCAGCAGCGACGTAACATGGGGTGGCACGAATTCTATCTCCACCGGGGAGCTGTTTTTT. Amino acid sequence: CASSDVTWGGTNSISTGELFF.

V gene TRBV6-2 or TRBV6-3 combines with J gene TRBJ2-3, with TRBD1 identical over 8 bases. The CDR3 is 15 residues long. Germline V lookup: CDR1 MNHEY, CDR2 SVGEGT. Trimming took 6 bases from V and 2 from J; bases not matched to a gene: 7. Here the CDR3 reads CASSYDRGDTDTQYF. The CDR3 DNA reads TGTGCCAGCAGCTACGACAGGGGAGACACAGATACGCAGTATTTT.

The chain recombines TRBV7-9 with TRBJ1-1; tentative D call: TRBD1 (5 bases). Germline CDR1 SEHNR, CDR2 FQNEAQ (reference sequence). The CDR3 loop spans 14 amino acids. Trimming cost V 5 bases and J 4 bases, with 14 bases left between them. The CDR3 loop is CASSPDSGTTEAFF. The DNA for the CDR3 is TGTGCCAGCAGCCCGGACTCGGGGACCACTGAAGCTTTCTTT.

This clonotype has ten or more counts. The chain links TRBV20-1 to TRBJ1-5; maybe TRBD1 (5 bases). In germline, CDR1 is DFQATT, CDR2 SNEGSKA (reference sequence). Trimming stripped 5 bases from V and 1 base from J, with 21 bases between. The CDR3 is 17 amino acids. CDR3 protein: CSARSASWGISNQPQHF. DNA of the CDR3: TGCAGTGCTCGAAGCGCGTCGTGGGGGATAAGCAATCAGCCCCAGCATTTT.

This clonotype was recorded many times. The V and J genes are TRBV20-1 and TRBJ1-2; D is undetermined. CDR1 and CDR2 from the germline V gene are DFQATT and SNEGSKA (reference sequence). The V and J ends lost 3 bases and 4 bases respectively, with 9 bases between them. The CDR3 consists of 12 residues. In DNA form, the CDR3 reads TGCAGTGCTAGCCCCGGGGTCTATGGCTACACCTTC. This codes for CSASPGVYGYTF.

This clonotype occurred many times. V is TRBV7-6 and J is TRBJ2-2; TRBD2 matches at 8 bases. The V gene end was trimmed by 1 base and the J gene end by 1 base; junction bases not matched to a gene: 8. This CDR3 has 18 residues. Germline CDR1 reads SGHVS; CDR2 reads FNYEAQ. In DNA, the CDR3 is TGTGCCAGCAGCTTAGTCCCCCCCGGGGGGGGGAACACCGGGGAGCTGTTTTTT. Protein product: CASSLVPPGGGNTGELFF. The variable domain in full, with the rest retrieved from reference TRBV7-6 and TRBJ2-2, is GAGVSQSPRYKVTKRGQDVALRCDPISGHVSLYWYRQALGQGPEFLTYFNYEAQQDKSGLPNDRFSAERPEGSISTLTIQRTEQRDSAMYRCASSLVPPGGGNTGELFFGEGSRLTVL.

This clonotype has at least ten counts. The CDR3 sequence is CASSQERGGLYNEQFF. Here the CDR3 DNA reads TGTGCCAGCAGCCAAGAAAGGGGGGGCCTCTACAATGAGCAGTTCTTC. The rearrangement uses TRBV3-1 and TRBJ2-1; D perhaps matches TRBD2 (7 bases). The germline V gene has CDR1 LGHDT and CDR2 YNNKEL (reference sequence). V dropped 0 bases and J dropped 3 bases, with 12 bases sitting between them. The CDR3 sequence is 16 residues long.

This clonotype was seen many times. The V gene is TRBV6-2 or TRBV6-3, the J gene TRBJ2-7; D is unresolved. V was clipped by 4 bases and J by 2 bases, with 6 bases between them. CDR1 is MNHEY and CDR2 is SVGEGT in the germline V gene. This CDR3 comprises 12 residues. CDR3: CASSSTAYEQYF. The CDR3 nucleotides are TGTGCCAGCAGTTCCACAGCCTACGAGCAGTACTTC.

This clonotype has a count of ten or more. The V gene is TRBV7-9, the J gene TRBJ1-3; TRBD1 aligns across 8 bases. Germline CDR1 reads SEHNR; CDR2 reads FQNEAQ (reference sequence). The CDR3 spans 15 residues. Losses at the gene ends were 2 bases for V and 6 bases for J; bases not matched to a gene: 6. Here the CDR3 reads CASSLRTGRENTIYF. The CDR3 region has the DNA TGTGCCAGCAGCTTAAGGACAGGGAGGGAAAACACCATATATTTT.

There are many counts of this clonotype. V usage is TRBV20-1 and J usage is TRBJ2-3; D perhaps matches TRBD2 (7 bases). Trimming took off 2 bases at V and 5 bases at J, with 20 bases between the two ends. Germline CDR1 DFQATT, CDR2 SNEGSKA (reference sequence). The CDR3 runs to 16 residues. CDR3 loop: CSARHVEGGPGDTQYF. The CDR3 region has the DNA TGCAGTGCTAGACATGTCGAGGGGGGGCCTGGAGATACGCAGTATTTT.

This clonotype came up many times. The chain recombines TRBV20-1 with TRBJ1-1; TRBD1 is a possible D gene (5 bases). Germline CDR1 DFQATT, CDR2 SNEGSKA (reference sequence). V was pared by 2 bases and J by 6 bases, with 13 bases between. The CDR3 consists of 13 residues. CDR3 coding DNA: TGCAGTGCTAGAAGGTGGGGGTCAGCTGAAGCTTTCTTT. Its translation: CSARRWGSAEAFF.

This clonotype was detected only once. The V and J genes are TRBV7-9 and TRBJ2-5; D is undetermined. The CDR3 extends over 12 amino acids. The V gene lost 3 bases and the J gene lost 3 bases, with 5 bases spanning the gap. The V gene's germline CDR1 is SEHNR and CDR2 FQNEAQ (reference sequence). The CDR3 is CASSLGKETQYF. DNA of the CDR3: TGTGCCAGCAGCTTGGGGAAAGAGACCCAGTACTTC.